This TCR beta chain was found in a study of blood T cell repertoires in COVID-19. Clones were sequenced by immunoSEQ multiplex PCR, and TCRdb holds only the in-frame ones, with some missing. The sample has 230,000 or so clones, 81% seen once. Trimming removed 11 bases at V and 1 base at J, with 9 bases between. The CDR3 is 13 residues long. Germline V CDR1 and CDR2: MNHEY, SVGAGI. This sequence originates from an elderly woman with COVID-19, enrolled during active disease. The sequencing input was peripheral blood. The rearrangement links TRBV6-5 to TRBJ2-6; D is unresolved. The CDR3 here is CAAYGSGANVLTF. For the CDR3, the DNA is TGTGCCGCCTACGGGTCTGGGGCCAACGTCCTGACTTTC.